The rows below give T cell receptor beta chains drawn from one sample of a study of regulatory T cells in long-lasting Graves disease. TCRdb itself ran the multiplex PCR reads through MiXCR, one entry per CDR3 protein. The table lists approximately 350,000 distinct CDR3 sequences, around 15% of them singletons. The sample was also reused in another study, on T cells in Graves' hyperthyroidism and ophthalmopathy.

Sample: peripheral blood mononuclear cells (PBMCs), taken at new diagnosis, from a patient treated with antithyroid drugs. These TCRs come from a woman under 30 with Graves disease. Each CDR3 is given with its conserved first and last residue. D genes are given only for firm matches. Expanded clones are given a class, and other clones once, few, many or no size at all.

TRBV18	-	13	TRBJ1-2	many	TGTGCCAGCTCAGCCGACAGAAACTATGGCTACACCTTC	CASSADRNYGYTF
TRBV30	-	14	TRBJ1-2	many	TGTGCCTGGAGTGTAGGGTCCTTTGGCTATGGCTACACCTTC	CAWSVGSFGYGYTF
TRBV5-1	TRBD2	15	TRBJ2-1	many	TGCGCCAGCAGCTTCTTAGCGGGGGGGGGCAATGAGCAGTTCTTC	CASSFLAGGGNEQFF
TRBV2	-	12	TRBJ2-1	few	TGTGCCAGCAGTGAAAGGGGGAGGATACGGTTCTTC	CASSERGRIRFF
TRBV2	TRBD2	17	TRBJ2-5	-	TGTGCCAGCAGTGAAGCCCCTAGCGGGGGGGCCAGAGAGACCCAGTACTTC	CASSEAPSGGARETQYF
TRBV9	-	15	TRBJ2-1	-	TGTGCCAGCAGCCCGAACTTAAGACTCGTCGATGAGCAGTTCTTC	CASSPNLRLVDEQFF
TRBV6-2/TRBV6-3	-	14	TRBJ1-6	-	TGTGCCACCAAACCCCCGGGAACCGAATCACCCCTCCACTTT	CATKPPGTESPLHF
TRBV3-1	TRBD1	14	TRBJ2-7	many	TGTGCCAGCAGCCAAGGAGGGGGCTCGTACGAGCAGTACTTC	CASSQGGGSYEQYF
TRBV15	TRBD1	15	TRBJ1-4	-	TGTGCCACCAGCAGAGACCGGGACAGTGGGGGAAAACTGTTTTTT	CATSRDRDSGGKLFF
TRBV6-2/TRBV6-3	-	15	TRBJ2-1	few	TGTGCCAGCAGTTACGGGGCGGGTGATTACAATGAGCAGTTCTTC	CASSYGAGDYNEQFF
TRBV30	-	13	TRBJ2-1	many	TGTGCCTGGAAAGGGAAATACTACAATGAGCAGTTCTTC	CAWKGKYYNEQFF
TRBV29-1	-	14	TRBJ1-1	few	TGCAGCGGTGGAAGCGGCAGGGGAGCCACTGAAGCTTTCTTT	CSGGSGRGATEAFF
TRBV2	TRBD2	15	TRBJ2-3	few	TGTGCCAGCACGGACAAGCGGGGGGGTGGGGATACGCAGTATTTT	CASTDKRGGGDTQYF
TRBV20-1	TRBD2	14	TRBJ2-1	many	TGCAGTGCAATGCTAGCGGGAGGATTCTATGAGCAGTTCTTC	CSAMLAGGFYEQFF
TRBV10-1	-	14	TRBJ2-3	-	TGCGCCAGCAGTGGACTAGAGGGGATAGATACGCAGTATTTT	CASSGLEGIDTQYF
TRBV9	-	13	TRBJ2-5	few	TGTGCCAGCAGCGTCGACGGCCCGGAGACCCAGTACTTC	CASSVDGPETQYF
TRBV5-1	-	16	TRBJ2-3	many	TGCGCCAGCACCCCAAGGGCGACAACAAGCACAGATACGCAGTATTTT	CASTPRATTSTDTQYF
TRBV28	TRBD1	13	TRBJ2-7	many	TGTGCCAGCAGTGCCGACAGGGTTCGGGAGCAGTACTTC	CASSADRVREQYF
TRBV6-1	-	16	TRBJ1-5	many	TGTGCCAGCACCCCATCCGGTGGGGTTAGCAATCAGCCCCAGCATTTT	CASTPSGGVSNQPQHF
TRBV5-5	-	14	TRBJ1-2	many	TGTGCCAGCAGCTGGAACACAGCTAACTATGGCTACACCTTC	CASSWNTANYGYTF
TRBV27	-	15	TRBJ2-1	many	TGTGCCAGCAGTTGGGCGCGGGCCGGGGTTGGCGAGCAGTTCTTC	CASSWARAGVGEQFF
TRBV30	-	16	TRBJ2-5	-	TGTGCCTGGAGTTCCCTTAGACAGTCACCCCAAGAGACCCAGTACTTC	CAWSSLRQSPQETQYF
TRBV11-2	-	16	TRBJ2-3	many	TGTGCCAGCGCTCCACTCGGGTTCTCCAGCACAGATACGCAGTATTTT	CASAPLGFSSTDTQYF
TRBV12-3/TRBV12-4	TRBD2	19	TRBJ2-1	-	TGTGCCAGCAGTTTAGCTAGTCTAGCGGGAGGGCCGACCTACAATGAGCAGTTCTTC	CASSLASLAGGPTYNEQFF
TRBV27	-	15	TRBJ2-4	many	TGTGCCAGCAGTTTTTTAAGTCCGGCCAAAAACATTCAGTACTTC	CASSFLSPAKNIQYF
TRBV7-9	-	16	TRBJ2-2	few	TGTGCCAGCAGCCCCCGGGATTCATGGGGGACCGGGGAGCTGTTTTTT	CASSPRDSWGTGELFF
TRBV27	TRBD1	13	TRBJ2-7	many	TGTGCCAGCAGCCAAGAAGACAGGGGGCGCGCGTACTTC	CASSQEDRGRAYF
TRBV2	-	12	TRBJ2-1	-	TGTGCCACCGGACTACGAAGGAATGAGCAGTTCTTC	CATGLRRNEQFF
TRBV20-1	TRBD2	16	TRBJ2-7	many	TGCAGTGCTAGAGACTCCAGCGGGAGTTTTGAGTACGAGCAGTACTTC	CSARDSSGSFEYEQYF
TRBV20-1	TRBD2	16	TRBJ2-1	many	TGCAGTGCTAGAGGGGGACTAGCGGGAGGGTACAATGAGCAGTTCTTC	CSARGGLAGGYNEQFF
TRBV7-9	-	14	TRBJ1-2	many	TGTGCCAGCAGCCCGGATAGCACCGGCTATGGCTACACCTTC	CASSPDSTGYGYTF
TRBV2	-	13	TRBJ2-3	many	TGTGCCAGCAGTAAGGACAGCACAGATACGCAGTATTTT	CASSKDSTDTQYF
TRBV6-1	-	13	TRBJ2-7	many	TGTGCCAGCAAACTCAACAGGGCCTACGAGCAGTACTTC	CASKLNRAYEQYF
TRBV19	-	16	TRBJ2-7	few	TGTGCCAGTAGTATGACCCGGGTACTAGCCCTCGGCGAGCAGTACTTC	CASSMTRVLALGEQYF
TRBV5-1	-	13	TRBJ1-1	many	TGCGCCAGCAGCGCACTAGGGGTCGCTGAAGCTTTCTTT	CASSALGVAEAFF
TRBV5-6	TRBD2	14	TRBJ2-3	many	TGTGCCAGCAGCTTGGGAGGACTAGCGGGGTCGCAGTATTTT	CASSLGGLAGSQYF
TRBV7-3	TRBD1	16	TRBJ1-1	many	TGTGCCAGCAGCCTTCTAGGGACAGCTTTGAACACTGAAGCTTTCTTT	CASSLLGTALNTEAFF
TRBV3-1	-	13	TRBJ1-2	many	TGTGCCAGCAGCCAAGACCGGCCCTATGGCTACACCTTC	CASSQDRPYGYTF
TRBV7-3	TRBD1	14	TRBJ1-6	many	TGTGCCAGCAGCTCGCGACAGGGGTCTTCACCCCTCCACTTT	CASSSRQGSSPLHF
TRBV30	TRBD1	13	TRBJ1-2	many	TGTGCCTGGAGTCTCAGGGGGCGCAGTGGCTACACCTTC	CAWSLRGRSGYTF
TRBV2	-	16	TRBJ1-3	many	TGTGCCAGCAGAAGAACGACGGAAATCTCTGGAAACACCATATATTTT	CASRRTTEISGNTIYF
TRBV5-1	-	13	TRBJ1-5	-	TGCGCCAGCAGTCGGGGGGCGAATCAGCCCCAGCATTTT	CASSRGANQPQHF
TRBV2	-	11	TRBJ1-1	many	TGTGCCACCCTGGGGAACACTGAAGCTTTCTTT	CATLGNTEAFF
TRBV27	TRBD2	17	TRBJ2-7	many	TGTGCCAGCAGTTCCCTCCCCCTAGCGGGAGAGTACCACGAGCAGTACTTC	CASSSLPLAGEYHEQYF
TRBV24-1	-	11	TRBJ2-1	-	TGTGCCACCAGTACAGGCAATGAGCAGTTCTTC	CATSTGNEQFF
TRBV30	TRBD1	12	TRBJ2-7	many	TGTGCCTTGAAACAGGGGTCCAACGAGCAGTACTTC	CALKQGSNEQYF
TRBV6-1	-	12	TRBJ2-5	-	TGTGCCAGCAGTAGGACAGAAGAGACCCAGTACTTC	CASSRTEETQYF
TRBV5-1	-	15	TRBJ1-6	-	TGCGCCAGCAGCTTGGAGGGGGGAGGGAATTCACCCCTCCACTTT	CASSLEGGGNSPLHF
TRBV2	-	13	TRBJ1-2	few	TGTGCCAGCGTTCTAGGAGTAGGGTATGGCTACACCTTC	CASVLGVGYGYTF
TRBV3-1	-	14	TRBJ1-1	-	TGTGCCAGCAGCTACTACAGGGAGAACACTGAAGCTTTCTTT	CASSYYRENTEAFF
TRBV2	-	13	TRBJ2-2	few	TGTGCCAGCAGTGGGACAGCAAGCCGGGAGCTGTTTTTT	CASSGTASRELFF
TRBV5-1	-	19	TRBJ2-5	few	TGCGCCAGCAGCGAGGTGGTTTTTCTGAGGGAGTACCTCCAAGAGACCCAGTACTTC	CASSEVVFLREYLQETQYF
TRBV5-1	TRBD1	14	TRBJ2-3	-	TGCGCCAGCAGCTCTCGGTCAGGGGGCGATACGCAGTATTTT	CASSSRSGGDTQYF
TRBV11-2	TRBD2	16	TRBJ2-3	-	TGTGCCAGCAGGACTAGCGGGGGGCTCGAAGCAGATACGCAGTATTTT	CASRTSGGLEADTQYF
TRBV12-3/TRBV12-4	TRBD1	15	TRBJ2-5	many	TGTGCCAGCAGTTTGGGGACAGGGGGTCTTGTGACCCAGTACTTC	CASSLGTGGLVTQYF
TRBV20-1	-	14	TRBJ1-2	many	TGCAGCCTCCCAGGCGGCAGTACTAACTATGGCTACACCTTC	CSLPGGSTNYGYTF
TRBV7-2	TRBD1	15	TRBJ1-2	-	TGTGCCAGCAGCTTAGATGTGGGACAGGGCTATGGCTACACCTTC	CASSLDVGQGYGYTF